This T cell receptor beta chain is drawn from a study of T cells in Graves' hyperthyroidism and ophthalmopathy. Study-wide context: Peripheral blood was acquired at first diagnosis, ahead of any therapy whatsoever.

V lost 6 bases, J lost 6 bases, and 22 bases lay in between. This CDR3 is built from 16 residues. Germline values: CDR1 MDHEN, CDR2 SYDVKM. Graves' hyperthyroidism was deemed stable given no ophthalmopathy progression within 18 months. This clonotype was found many times. Its target is not known. Findings and caveats of the study: The blood repertoire included most of the expanded thyroid clonotypes above 0.001. Ophthalmopathy stood apart from stable hyperthyroidism in a 13 V-J model.

The TCR beta CDR3 regions underwent amplification using RNA transcripts as the source. Researchers ran a first-round RT-PCR on the TCR CDR3 using the HTBI primer set. Via MiXCR, TCRdb re-called the multiplex PCR reads, giving one row per CDR3 protein. The sample carries about 480,000 distinct CDR3 sequences, around 14% recorded once. Specimen: blood. This chain links TRBV28 with TRBJ2-3; TRBD2 might be the D (5 bases). The clonotype was recovered from a young woman with Graves' hyperthyroidism. CDR3 sequence: CASRGSGRRDVDTQYF. In nucleotides, the CDR3 is TGTGCCAGCAGGGGTTCGGGGAGAAGGGATGTCGATACGCAGTATTTT.